This TCR beta chain emerged from a study of blood T cell repertoires in COVID-19. Across the whole study: The United States, Italy and Spain were the sources of the acute and convalescent COVID-19 samples. Sample material is recorded as cDNA or gDNA derived from T cells, B-cell-depleted T cells, or PBMCs.

Enrollment of patients from Seattle took place during active infection, with longitudinal follow-up. Original processing methods: By means of reference gene primer amplification, nucleated cell counts were estimated. Generated by immunoSEQ multiplex PCR, the TCRdb table keeps only in-frame clones and is missing some. That table gives V, J and clone size, and the DNA gave D and trimming. This sample yields over 450,000 clones, of which approximately 89% are seen a single time; over 0.7% belongs to the top ten. Germline values: CDR1 SGHAT, CDR2 FQNNGV. The CDR3 has 15 amino acids. V lost 5 bases to trimming and J lost 1 base, with 15 bases between them.

This clonotype originated in a man aged 18 to 29 with COVID-19, enrolled during active disease. Material for sequencing was peripheral blood. The chain employs TRBV11-2 and TRBJ2-7; D possibly corresponds to TRBD2 (5 bases). The CDR3 here is CASSPFGRASYEQYF. The CDR3 DNA follows: TGTGCCAGCAGCCCCTTCGGGCGGGCGTCCTACGAGCAGTACTTC.